The TCR beta chain under discussion was sequenced for a study of blood T cell repertoires in COVID-19. The germline V and J ends were trimmed by 2 bases and 10 bases, with 12 bases remaining between them. The germline V gene has CDR1 GTSNPN and CDR2 SVGIG (reference sequence). This CDR3 region has 11 residues. Profiled with immunoSEQ multiplex PCR; TCRdb holds only in-frame clones, not every one. This sample has 150,000 or so clones; roughly 80% occur once, and the top ten carry 3% to 3.5%. The V gene is TRBV30, the J gene TRBJ2-7; unclear D gene. Sequencing was done on a sample of PBMCs or T cells enriched from blood (not recorded which). The TCR sequence derives from a woman aged 60-75 years who had recovered from COVID-19. This CDR3 reads CAWSTWSHQYF. The CDR3 nucleotides read TGTGCCTGGAGTACGTGGAGCCATCAGTACTTC.